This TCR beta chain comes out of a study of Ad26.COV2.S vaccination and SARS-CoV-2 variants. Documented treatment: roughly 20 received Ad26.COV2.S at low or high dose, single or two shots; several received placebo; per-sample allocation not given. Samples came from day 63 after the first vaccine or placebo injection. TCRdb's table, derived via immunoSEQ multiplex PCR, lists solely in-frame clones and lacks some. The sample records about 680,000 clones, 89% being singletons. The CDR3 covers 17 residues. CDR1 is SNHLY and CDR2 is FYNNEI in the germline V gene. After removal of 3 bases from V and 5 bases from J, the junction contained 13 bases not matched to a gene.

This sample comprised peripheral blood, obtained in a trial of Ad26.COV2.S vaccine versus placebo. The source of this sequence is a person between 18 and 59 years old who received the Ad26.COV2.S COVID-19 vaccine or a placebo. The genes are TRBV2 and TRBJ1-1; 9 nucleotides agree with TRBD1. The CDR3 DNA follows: TGTGCCAGCAGTGAGGTGGGGGGGACAGGGTACGGAACTGAAGCTTTCTTT. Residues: CASSEVGGTGYGTEAFF. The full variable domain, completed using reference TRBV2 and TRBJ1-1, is EPEVTQTPSHQVTQMGQEVILRCVPISNHLYFYWYRQILGQKVEFLVSFYNNEISEKSEIFDDQFSVERPDGSNFTLKIRSTKLEDSAMYFCASSEVGGTGYGTEAFFGQGTRLTVV.